Presented here are 28 T cell receptor beta chains from one specimen sequenced in a study of cytomegalovirus exposure and HLA in healthy donors. Generated by immunoSEQ multiplex PCR, the TCRdb table keeps only in-frame clones and is missing some. The sample yields some 150,000 clones, just under 90% seen once. The sample comprised PBMCs. The receptor set was obtained from a young woman in good health and CMV-seronegative.

The chain carries TRBV19 and TRBJ2-7, with 15 bases aligning to TRBD2. In germline, CDR1 is LNHDA, CDR2 SQIVND (reference sequence). V lost 3 bases and J lost 4; bases outside the gene matches: 1. This CDR3 region has 15 residues. DNA for the CDR3: TGTGCCAGTAGTATGGGACTAGCGGGGGGATACGAGCAGTACTTC. It encodes CASSMGLAGGYEQYF.

CDR3: CASSKQGTTYEQYF. The CDR3 DNA follows: TGTGCCAGCAGTAAACAGGGGACGACCTACGAGCAGTACTTC. The rearrangement joins TRBV2 to TRBJ2-7, with 7 bases lining up with TRBD1. Germline V gives CDR1 SNHLY, CDR2 FYNNEI. CDR3 size: 14 residues. The junction had 6 bases not matched to a gene; V was cut back by 5 bases and J by 2 bases.

This chain uses TRBV6-5 with TRBJ1-2; 7 bases map to TRBD1. The CDR3 length is 13 residues. Germline-derived CDR1 and CDR2 are MNHEY and SVGAGI. Unmatched junction bases numbered 3, after V lost 5 bases and J lost 3 bases. CDR3 residues: CASSDRAHYGYTF. DNA of the CDR3: TGTGCCAGCAGTGACAGGGCCCACTATGGCTACACCTTC.

The chain recombines TRBV9 with TRBJ2-3, with TRBD2 matching 10 bases. CDR3 size: 14 residues. Germline V gene lookup returns CDR1 SGDLS and CDR2 YYNGEE. J lost 6 bases, V lost 1 base, and 2 bases had no gene match. CDR3 sequence (DNA): TGTGCCAGCAGCGTAATGGGACTAGCGGATACGCAGTATTTT. It codes for CASSVMGLADTQYF.

The CDR3 sequence: CAISTGENTEAFF. For the CDR3, the DNA is TGTGCCATTTCCACCGGGGAGAACACTGAAGCTTTCTTT. This chain links TRBV2 with TRBJ1-1; no definite D call. V lost 10 bases to trimming and J lost 1 base, with 13 bases between them. The CDR3 runs 13 residues. Germline V lookup: CDR1 SNHLY, CDR2 FYNNEI.

The V gene is TRBV5-1, the J gene TRBJ2-3; possible D gene TRBD1, 6 bases. The length of the CDR3 is 15 residues. Trimming pared 0 bases from V and 2 bases from J, leaving 10 bases between. CDR1 and CDR2 (germline): SGHRS, YFSETQ. The CDR3 sequence: CASSLEDSSTDTQYF. CDR3 nucleotides: TGCGCCAGCAGCTTGGAGGACAGCTCCACAGATACGCAGTATTTT.

The count of this clone is one. This chain links TRBV7-6 with TRBJ1-3; D remains unclear. Trimming shortened V by 2 bases and J by 4 bases, and 12 bases separated the two germline ends. Germline V gene data show CDR1 as SGHVS and CDR2 as FNYEAQ. The CDR3 contains 15 residues. CDR3 nucleotide sequence: TGTGCCAGCAGCTTATCCTCTAATTCGGGAAACACCATATATTTT. Its translation is CASSLSSNSGNTIYF.

V and J are TRBV5-1 and TRBJ1-6; D possibly corresponds to TRBD1 (6 bases). Trimming removed 3 bases at V and 4 bases at J, with 11 bases between. The CDR3 loop spans 15 amino acids. CDR1 SGHRS and CDR2 YFSETQ come from the germline V gene. The CDR3 nucleotides are TGCGCCAGCAGCTCTGGACAGACTTATAATTCACCCCTCCACTTT. This encodes CASSSGQTYNSPLHF.

This clone was observed a handful of times. The chain couples TRBV5-6 to TRBJ2-7; 7 bases map to TRBD1. The germline V gene encodes CDR1 SGHDT and CDR2 YYEEEE. This CDR3 has 14 residues. V dropped 4 bases and J dropped 4; count of bases not matched to a gene: 8. This CDR3 is CASSPMGQPYEQYF. The CDR3 DNA reads TGTGCCAGCAGCCCTATGGGACAGCCGTACGAGCAGTACTTC.

V is TRBV2 and J is TRBJ1-1; possibly TRBD1 for D (6 bases). Trimming shortened V by 6 bases and J by 4 bases, and 12 bases separated the two germline ends. CDR1 is SNHLY, CDR2 FYNNEI, per germline. The CDR3 contains 13 residues. The CDR3 loop reads CASRGGGFTEAFF. CDR3 bases: TGTGCCAGCAGGGGAGGGGGTTTCACTGAAGCTTTCTTT.

V gene TRBV7-9 combines with J gene TRBJ1-5; D unresolved. CDR1 is SEHNR, CDR2 FQNEAQ, per germline (reference sequence). Trimming left V 5 bases short and J 5 bases short, with 22 bases between. This CDR3 region has 17 residues. The CDR3 nucleotides are TGTGCCAGCAGCCCCCCTTGGGTCGAGGGTATGGATCAGCCCCAGCATTTT. It encodes CASSPPWVEGMDQPQHF.

The rearrangement uses TRBV4-1 and TRBJ2-1; perhaps TRBD2 as D (7 bases). V was pared by 0 bases and J by 4 bases, with 13 bases between. Germline-derived CDR1 and CDR2 are MGHRA and YSYEKL. This CDR3 is 16 amino acids long. Written as DNA, the CDR3 is TGCGCCAGCAGCCAAGATCTGGCGGGGGCTTACAATGAGCAGTTCTTC. Its protein product is CASSQDLAGAYNEQFF.

The gene calls are TRBV27 and TRBJ1-6; D uncertain. The germline CDR1 and CDR2 sequences are MNHEY and SMNVEV (reference sequence). The CDR3 length is 13 residues. The ends were cut back, 10 bases at V and 9 bases at J, with 16 bases in the middle. Here the CDR3 reads CATAEGWGSPLHF. The CDR3 DNA is TGTGCCACGGCCGAGGGCTGGGGTTCACCCCTCCACTTT.

The chain couples TRBV20-1 to TRBJ2-1; D is perhaps TRBD2 (5 bases). Germline CDR1 reads DFQATT; CDR2 reads SNEGSKA (reference sequence). V was shortened by 6 bases and J by 7 bases, with 7 bases between the two germline ends. The length of the CDR3 is 10 residues. CDR3 region: CSAPGNEQFF. DNA for the CDR3: TGCAGTGCCCCGGGGAATGAGCAGTTCTTC.

There are a few counts of this clone. The chain couples TRBV6-1 to TRBJ1-1, with 8 nucleotides matching TRBD1. This CDR3 contains 15 residues. Germline V gene sequence: CDR1 MNHNS, CDR2 SASEGT. V shed 11 bases, J shed 5 bases, and the junction held 16 bases outside the gene matches. CDR3 nucleotides: TGTGCCTCCAAATCACGAGCCTGGGACAGGACTGAAGCTTTCTTT. It translates to CASKSRAWDRTEAFF.

This clone appeared once. The V and J genes are TRBV18 and TRBJ1-4; possible D gene TRBD1, 6 bases. Germline V gene lookup returns CDR1 KGHSH and CDR2 LQKENI. V lost 2 bases and J 8 bases, leaving 15 bases between the germline ends. This CDR3 region has 15 residues. The CDR3 region is CASSPRTDRSEKLFF. The CDR3 nucleotides are TGTGCCAGCTCACCAAGGACGGACAGATCGGAAAAACTGTTTTTT.

The rearrangement uses TRBV27 and TRBJ1-2; 7 nucleotides agree with TRBD1. The CDR3 sequence is 15 residues long. V dropped 5 bases and J dropped 6; count of bases not matched to a gene: 12. Germline assignment: CDR1 MNHEY and CDR2 SMNVEV (reference sequence). CDR3 sequence: CASSPQGPQGDGYTF. The CDR3 bases are TGTGCCAGCAGTCCCCAAGGCCCCCAGGGGGATGGCTACACCTTC.

The genes are TRBV5-4 and TRBJ1-3; possibly TRBD1 for D (5 bases). V lost 2 bases and J 2 bases, leaving 20 bases between the germline ends. The CDR3 is 18 amino acids. Germline CDR1 and CDR2: SGHNT and YYREEE (reference sequence). The CDR3 loop is CASSFGIEVRETGNTIYF. The CDR3 DNA reads as TGTGCCAGCAGCTTTGGTATCGAGGTCAGGGAAACTGGAAACACCATATATTTT.

The chain joins TRBV30 to TRBJ1-2; D possibly corresponds to TRBD1 (5 bases). The V gene's germline CDR1 is GTSNPN and CDR2 SVGIG (reference sequence). This CDR3 has 13 amino acids. Trimming removed 2 bases from V and 3 bases from J, with 10 bases in between. The chain's CDR3 is CAWSYDSYYGYTF. In DNA, the CDR3 is TGTGCCTGGAGTTATGACAGCTACTATGGCTACACCTTC.

This rearrangement joins TRBV7-9 to TRBJ1-3; D ambiguous. Germline lookup yields CDR1 SEHNR and CDR2 FQNEAQ (reference sequence). This CDR3 spans 15 amino acids. V lost 6 bases and J 3 bases, leaving 15 bases between the germline ends. CDR3 coding DNA: TGTGCCAGCAGGCCAAGCGGCCAGAGTGGAAACACCATATATTTT. Translation gives CASRPSGQSGNTIYF.

This chain links TRBV2 with TRBJ2-2; D might be TRBD1 (6 bases). The CDR3 is made up of 15 amino acids. V was clipped by 7 bases and J by 4 bases, with 16 bases between them. Germline lookup yields CDR1 SNHLY and CDR2 FYNNEI. CDR3 nucleotide sequence: TGTGCCAGCACCCAACAGGGTTCCATCACCGGGGAGCTGTTTTTT. Residues: CASTQQGSITGELFF.

The chain couples TRBV6-6 to TRBJ2-7; 8 positions match TRBD2. V shed 6 bases and J 4 bases; nucleotides not matched to a gene: 2. The CDR3 is 12 residues long. Germline assignment: CDR1 MNHNY and CDR2 SVGAGI (reference sequence). CDR3 region: CASRSGGYEQYF. The CDR3 DNA follows: TGTGCCAGCAGAAGCGGGGGTTACGAGCAGTACTTC.

The chain links TRBV11-2 to TRBJ2-7; the match to TRBD1 covers 8 bases. The V and J ends lost 7 bases and 7 bases, in that order; junction bases with no gene match: 12. CDR1 and CDR2 from the germline V gene are SGHAT and FQNNGV. The CDR3 spans 14 residues. In DNA form, the CDR3 reads TGTGCCAGCAACCCCCTGGACAGGGCTTGGGAGCAGTACTTC. Its protein product is CASNPLDRAWEQYF.

This rearrangement joins TRBV5-6 to TRBJ2-7; 8 nucleotides line up with TRBD2. V was pared by 1 base and J by 6 bases, with 12 bases of the junction left unmatched. The CDR3 sequence is 16 residues long. Germline V gene data show CDR1 as SGHDT and CDR2 as YYEEEE. CDR3 protein: CASSLKSGGFVVEQYF. CDR3 nucleotides: TGTGCCAGCAGCTTGAAATCGGGGGGGTTTGTAGTCGAGCAGTACTTC. The full variable domain, in which reference TRBV5-6 and TRBJ2-7 provide the parts outside the CDR3, is DAGVTQSPTHLIKTRGQQVTLRCSPKSGHDTVSWYQQALGQGPQFIFQYYEEEERQRGNFPDRFSGHQFPNYSSELNVNALLLGDSALYLCASSLKSGGFVVEQYFGPGTRLTVT.

The V call is TRBV5-6, the J call TRBJ2-1; tentatively, D is TRBD2 (6 bases). Trimming left V 4 bases short and J 0 bases short, with 17 bases between. The CDR3 contains 17 residues. Germline values: CDR1 SGHDT, CDR2 YYEEEE. In nucleotides, the CDR3 is TGTGCCAGCAGCGGCTCCTGGGGAGGCTCCTCCTACAATGAGCAGTTCTTC. As protein: CASSGSWGGSSYNEQFF.

The rearrangement uses TRBV9 and TRBJ2-2, with D maybe TRBD1 (6 bases). Germline-derived CDR1 and CDR2 are SGDLS and YYNGEE. This CDR3 has 14 amino acids. Trimming stripped 6 bases from V and 4 bases from J, with 13 bases between. The CDR3, as DNA: TGTGCCAGCAAGGGGGAACCCACCACCGGGGAGCTGTTTTTT. It codes for CASKGEPTTGELFF.

The chain employs TRBV5-1 and TRBJ1-1; D might be TRBD1 (6 bases). V dropped 3 bases and J dropped 1 base, with 13 bases sitting between them. Germline V lookup: CDR1 SGHRS, CDR2 YFSETQ. The CDR3 consists of 15 residues. CDR3 region: CASSWGLGQNTEAFF. Written as DNA, the CDR3 is TGCGCCAGCAGCTGGGGGCTAGGGCAGAACACTGAAGCTTTCTTT. Drawing the rest from reference TRBV5-1 and TRBJ1-1, the complete variable domain is KAGVTQTPRYLIKTRGQQVTLSCSPISGHRSVSWYQQTPGQGLQFLFEYFSETQRNKGNFPGRFSGRQFSNSRSEMNVSTLELGDSALYLCASSWGLGQNTEAFFGQGTRLTVV.

A few counts support this clone. V gene TRBV25-1 combines with J gene TRBJ1-2; no clear D gene. Per the germline V gene, CDR1 is MGHDK and CDR2 is SYGVNS. The CDR3 spans 13 residues. Trimming shortened V by 1 base and J by 5 bases, and 8 bases separated the two germline ends. The CDR3 region has the DNA TGTGCCAGCAGTGAATCCGGGATATATGGCTACACCTTC. Encoded protein: CASSESGIYGYTF.